This T cell receptor (beta chain) was sequenced for a study of blood T cells in healthy people across ages. Peripheral blood was drawn, around 9.5 milliliters per donor. A minimum of 7 million PBMCs was isolated per sample. Then a second PCR, running roughly 7 to 11 cycles, was carried out with a sample-barcoded 5' primer and a J-beta primer mix. In TCRdb, the 5' RACE reads were re-called with MiXCR into one record per CDR3 protein. The sample carries around 1.5 million distinct CDR3 sequences, 55% to 75% recorded once. The CDR3 loop spans 13 amino acids. The germline V gene encodes CDR1 DFQATT and CDR2 SNEGSKA (reference sequence).

The gene calls are TRBV20-1 and TRBJ2-5, with 8 bases identical to TRBD2. The DNA end is a closer match to TRBJ2-7, so the J assignment may be wrong. The source material was blood. The sequence came from a man in his late teens or twenties in good health. The CDR3 loop is CSAKPGLGYEQYF. Here the CDR3 DNA reads TGCAGTGCAAAACCGGGACTAGGTTACGAGCAGTACTTC.